A selection of T cell receptor beta chains follows, all from one sample in a study of cytomegalovirus exposure and HLA in healthy donors. Repertoires were generated with immunoSEQ multiplex PCR, while TCRdb's copy carries only in-frame clones and drops some. The data hold fewer than 250,000 clones, with 75% to 85% observed a single time. The material sequenced was PBMCs. These receptors were taken from a woman between 50 and 59 years old in good health and CMV-seronegative. Each CDR3 is given with its conserved first and last residue. Each record gives: clone size, D gene, V gene, J gene, CDR3 DNA, CDR3 protein. A D gene is named only where the DNA matches it firmly. Rows may omit the clone size; those that give it use once, few, many or a size class.

abundance: -
d_gene: -
v_gene: TRBV7-2
j_gene: TRBJ2-5
CDR3nt: TGTGCCAGCAGCTTCAGAGGACAAGAGACCCAGTACTTC
CDR3aa: CASSFRGQETQYF

abundance: -
d_gene: -
v_gene: TRBV5-1
j_gene: TRBJ2-6
CDR3nt: TGCGCCAGCAGCTCGACCACAGGGCCTGGGGCCAACGTCCTGACTTTC
CDR3aa: CASSSTTGPGANVLTF

abundance: -
d_gene: TRBD2
v_gene: TRBV5-4
j_gene: TRBJ2-7
CDR3nt: TGTGCCAGCAGCTTGGGTAGCGGGGTAATTACCCACGAGCAGTACTTC
CDR3aa: CASSLGSGVITHEQYF

abundance: -
d_gene: -
v_gene: TRBV6-1
j_gene: TRBJ1-1
CDR3nt: TGTGCCAGCAGTAGGGGCAGAAGCACTGAAGCTTTCTTT
CDR3aa: CASSRGRSTEAFF

abundance: -
d_gene: -
v_gene: TRBV5-1
j_gene: TRBJ1-4
CDR3nt: TGCGCCAGCTCGACGGGTTTAACTAATGAAAAACTGTTTTTT
CDR3aa: CASSTGLTNEKLFF

abundance: -
d_gene: -
v_gene: TRBV7-2
j_gene: TRBJ2-5
CDR3nt: TGTGCCAGCAGCCCCCGCCCCGCAGGGAGGGAGACCCAGTACTTC
CDR3aa: CASSPRPAGRETQYF

abundance: -
d_gene: -
v_gene: TRBV2
j_gene: TRBJ2-3
CDR3nt: TGTGCCAGCAGGCACCTTCCAGGGTCAGATACGCAGTATTTT
CDR3aa: CASRHLPGSDTQYF

abundance: few
d_gene: TRBD2
v_gene: TRBV5-1
j_gene: TRBJ2-4
CDR3nt: TGCGCCAGCACCCTCTCTTCCTACGGGAGGGGAGCCAAAAACATTCAGTACTTC
CDR3aa: CASTLSSYGRGAKNIQYF

abundance: -
d_gene: -
v_gene: TRBV18
j_gene: TRBJ2-3
CDR3nt: TGTGCCAGCTCACCAAAGAGAGGGAGCACAGATACGCAGTATTTT
CDR3aa: CASSPKRGSTDTQYF

abundance: -
d_gene: -
v_gene: TRBV15
j_gene: TRBJ1-5
CDR3nt: TGTGCCACCAGCAGGTCAGGGATGATAAATCAGCCCCAGCATTTT
CDR3aa: CATSRSGMINQPQHF

abundance: -
d_gene: TRBD2
v_gene: TRBV7-2
j_gene: TRBJ2-3
CDR3nt: TGTGCCAGCAGCTTAGCGCGGGGACTAGCTGTGGGGAATACGCAGTATTTT
CDR3aa: CASSLARGLAVGNTQYF

abundance: once
d_gene: TRBD2
v_gene: TRBV15
j_gene: TRBJ2-7
CDR3nt: TGTGCCACCGGGGCGGGGGGTTTAGACTACGAGCAGTACTTC
CDR3aa: CATGAGGLDYEQYF

abundance: -
d_gene: TRBD1
v_gene: TRBV5-4
j_gene: TRBJ1-2
CDR3nt: TGTGCCAGCAGCTTGGAGGGGACAGCCTATGGCTACACCTTC
CDR3aa: CASSLEGTAYGYTF

abundance: few
d_gene: -
v_gene: TRBV5-6
j_gene: TRBJ1-1
CDR3nt: TGTGCCAGCAGCCTAGGGCGGGGGGCTGAAGCTTTCTTT
CDR3aa: CASSLGRGAEAFF

abundance: -
d_gene: TRBD1
v_gene: TRBV2
j_gene: TRBJ1-5
CDR3nt: TGTGCCAGTGAAGGACAGGGGGCCTACCAGCCCCAGCATTTT
CDR3aa: CASEGQGAYQPQHF

abundance: -
d_gene: TRBD1
v_gene: TRBV13
j_gene: TRBJ1-1
CDR3nt: TGTGCCAGCAGCTTGGGACAGGGGGAGACTGAAGCTTTCTTT
CDR3aa: CASSLGQGETEAFF

abundance: -
d_gene: TRBD1
v_gene: TRBV19
j_gene: TRBJ1-4
CDR3nt: TGTGCCAGTAGTTCCGGGACAGGCCTTGAAAAACTGTTTTTT
CDR3aa: CASSSGTGLEKLFF

abundance: -
d_gene: TRBD1
v_gene: TRBV7-3
j_gene: TRBJ1-1
CDR3nt: TGTGCCAGCAGCTTGGGACAGGGGAAGAACACTGAAGCTTTCTTT
CDR3aa: CASSLGQGKNTEAFF

abundance: -
d_gene: TRBD1
v_gene: TRBV7-8
j_gene: TRBJ2-5
CDR3nt: TGTGCCAGCAGCTTAGCTCGGACAGGGAGCTCTCGGGAGCAGTACTTC
CDR3aa: CASSLARTGSSREQYF

abundance: -
d_gene: -
v_gene: TRBV19
j_gene: TRBJ2-2
CDR3nt: TGTGCCAGTAGTGCGGACAGAAACACCGGGGAGCTGTTTTTT
CDR3aa: CASSADRNTGELFF

abundance: -
d_gene: -
v_gene: TRBV7-9
j_gene: TRBJ1-2
CDR3nt: TGTGCCAGCAGCTTATCCGGACAAGGCTATGGCTACACCTTC
CDR3aa: CASSLSGQGYGYTF

abundance: -
d_gene: TRBD1
v_gene: TRBV6-6
j_gene: TRBJ1-2
CDR3nt: TGTGCCAGCAGTTACCCGGGACAGGACGGATCATACACCTTC
CDR3aa: CASSYPGQDGSYTF

abundance: -
d_gene: -
v_gene: TRBV28
j_gene: TRBJ2-7
CDR3nt: TGTGCCAGCAGTTCTCAGGGCACTCTCGGCTACTACGAGCAGTACTTC
CDR3aa: CASSSQGTLGYYEQYF

abundance: -
d_gene: TRBD1
v_gene: TRBV19
j_gene: TRBJ2-3
CDR3nt: TGTGCCAGTAGCCGTAACAGGGGAGAAAGCACAGATACGCAGTATTTT
CDR3aa: CASSRNRGESTDTQYF

abundance: -
d_gene: TRBD1
v_gene: TRBV27
j_gene: TRBJ1-2
CDR3nt: TGTGCCAGCAGGGGGGAAAGGGCCGGGACAGGGGGGCTTTATGGCTACACCTTC
CDR3aa: CASRGERAGTGGLYGYTF

abundance: -
d_gene: -
v_gene: TRBV28
j_gene: TRBJ2-2
CDR3nt: TGTGCCAGCCTGGGGGGAGCCGGGGAGCTGTTTTTT
CDR3aa: CASLGGAGELFF

abundance: -
d_gene: TRBD2
v_gene: TRBV6-4
j_gene: TRBJ2-3
CDR3nt: TGTGCCAGCAGTGAGCAGCGGGGGGGCCTGAATACGCAGTATTTT
CDR3aa: CASSEQRGGLNTQYF

abundance: once
d_gene: -
v_gene: TRBV9
j_gene: TRBJ1-4
CDR3nt: TGTGCCAGCAGCGCCGGGACATCTACTAATGAAAAACTGTTTTTT
CDR3aa: CASSAGTSTNEKLFF

abundance: -
d_gene: -
v_gene: TRBV4-3
j_gene: TRBJ2-1
CDR3nt: TGCGCCAGCAGCCAAGAGGGACGGGGGAACAATGAGCAGTTCTTC
CDR3aa: CASSQEGRGNNEQFF

abundance: few
d_gene: -
v_gene: TRBV6-1
j_gene: TRBJ1-1
CDR3nt: TGTGCCAGCAGTGAATCAGGCTTTTCAGATAACACTGAAGCTTTCTTT
CDR3aa: CASSESGFSDNTEAFF

abundance: -
d_gene: -
v_gene: TRBV5-1
j_gene: TRBJ1-2
CDR3nt: TGCGCCAGCAGCTTGATAGGACAGCGGGGTGGCTACACCTTC
CDR3aa: CASSLIGQRGGYTF

abundance: -
d_gene: TRBD2
v_gene: TRBV7-3
j_gene: TRBJ2-3
CDR3nt: TGTGCCAGCAGCAACTTAGCGGGAGGGCCGGTAGATACGCAGTATTTT
CDR3aa: CASSNLAGGPVDTQYF

abundance: once
d_gene: TRBD1
v_gene: TRBV10-3
j_gene: TRBJ1-4
CDR3nt: TGTGCCATCAGCGAGGGGGCCTCTAATGAAAAACTGTTTTTT
CDR3aa: CAISEGASNEKLFF

abundance: -
d_gene: -
v_gene: TRBV13
j_gene: TRBJ2-7
CDR3nt: TGTGCCAGCAGCAAGGTGGGACAACAGGGTTTCGAGCAGTACTTC
CDR3aa: CASSKVGQQGFEQYF

abundance: -
d_gene: -
v_gene: TRBV18
j_gene: TRBJ2-3
CDR3nt: TGTGCCAGCTCCCAGAGGGAAACAGATACGCAGTATTTT
CDR3aa: CASSQRETDTQYF

abundance: -
d_gene: TRBD2
v_gene: TRBV10-3
j_gene: TRBJ2-7
CDR3nt: TGTGCCAGCAATTGGCCGGGGGGAGAAACCTACGAGCAGTACTTC
CDR3aa: CASNWPGGETYEQYF

abundance: -
d_gene: TRBD2
v_gene: TRBV4-3
j_gene: TRBJ2-1
CDR3nt: TGCGCCAGCAGCCAAGACCGGACTAGCGTCCTCAATGAGCAGTTCTTC
CDR3aa: CASSQDRTSVLNEQFF

abundance: once
d_gene: TRBD1
v_gene: TRBV28
j_gene: TRBJ2-3
CDR3nt: TGTGCCAGCAGTTTGGACAGGGCAGTAGATACGCAGTATTTT
CDR3aa: CASSLDRAVDTQYF

abundance: few
d_gene: -
v_gene: TRBV7-9
j_gene: TRBJ1-2
CDR3nt: TGTGCCAGCAGCTTAGCCGGGGGAGGCTACACCTTC
CDR3aa: CASSLAGGGYTF

abundance: -
d_gene: TRBD2
v_gene: TRBV19
j_gene: TRBJ2-2
CDR3nt: TGTGCCAGTAGTACGCCAGGACTAGCGGGGAACTCCGGGGAGCTGTTTTTT
CDR3aa: CASSTPGLAGNSGELFF

abundance: -
d_gene: -
v_gene: TRBV29-1
j_gene: TRBJ1-1
CDR3nt: TGCGGTTCCGGGGACTCACCCCTCATGGCTGAAGCTTTCTTT
CDR3aa: CGSGDSPLMAEAFF

abundance: -
d_gene: -
v_gene: TRBV10-1
j_gene: TRBJ1-4
CDR3nt: TGCGCCAGCAGTGAGTCTGTCAGGTGTAATGAAAAACTGTTTTTT
CDR3aa: CASSESVRCNEKLFF

abundance: -
d_gene: -
v_gene: TRBV9
j_gene: TRBJ1-2
CDR3nt: TGTGCCAGCACCCACGAGGGGAGGCGCTTAGATGGCTACACCTTC
CDR3aa: CASTHEGRRLDGYTF

abundance: -
d_gene: TRBD2
v_gene: TRBV5-6
j_gene: TRBJ2-1
CDR3nt: TGTGCCAGCAGCTTTGGCGGGGGGGTAAATGAGCAGTTCTTC
CDR3aa: CASSFGGGVNEQFF

abundance: -
d_gene: -
v_gene: TRBV25-1
j_gene: TRBJ1-5
CDR3nt: TGTGCCAGCAGTGAATTAGGAAGGGGGAGCAATCAGCCCCAGCATTTT
CDR3aa: CASSELGRGSNQPQHF

abundance: few
d_gene: TRBD1
v_gene: TRBV6-6
j_gene: TRBJ1-5
CDR3nt: TGTGCCAGCACCCGGGACAGGGTAAATCAGCCCCAGCATTTT
CDR3aa: CASTRDRVNQPQHF

abundance: few
d_gene: -
v_gene: TRBV7-2
j_gene: TRBJ2-7
CDR3nt: TGTGCCAGCAGCTTGGAGGGGAGCTCCTACGAGCAGTACTTC
CDR3aa: CASSLEGSSYEQYF

abundance: -
d_gene: TRBD2
v_gene: TRBV7-3
j_gene: TRBJ2-1
CDR3nt: TGTGCCAGCAGCTTAGGAGCGGGGGTCTCGGGAAATGAGCAGTTCTTC
CDR3aa: CASSLGAGVSGNEQFF

abundance: -
d_gene: TRBD2
v_gene: TRBV5-5
j_gene: TRBJ2-3
CDR3nt: TGTGCCAGCAGCTTTCGTTTGCGGGGGGTCACAGATACGCAGTATTTT
CDR3aa: CASSFRLRGVTDTQYF